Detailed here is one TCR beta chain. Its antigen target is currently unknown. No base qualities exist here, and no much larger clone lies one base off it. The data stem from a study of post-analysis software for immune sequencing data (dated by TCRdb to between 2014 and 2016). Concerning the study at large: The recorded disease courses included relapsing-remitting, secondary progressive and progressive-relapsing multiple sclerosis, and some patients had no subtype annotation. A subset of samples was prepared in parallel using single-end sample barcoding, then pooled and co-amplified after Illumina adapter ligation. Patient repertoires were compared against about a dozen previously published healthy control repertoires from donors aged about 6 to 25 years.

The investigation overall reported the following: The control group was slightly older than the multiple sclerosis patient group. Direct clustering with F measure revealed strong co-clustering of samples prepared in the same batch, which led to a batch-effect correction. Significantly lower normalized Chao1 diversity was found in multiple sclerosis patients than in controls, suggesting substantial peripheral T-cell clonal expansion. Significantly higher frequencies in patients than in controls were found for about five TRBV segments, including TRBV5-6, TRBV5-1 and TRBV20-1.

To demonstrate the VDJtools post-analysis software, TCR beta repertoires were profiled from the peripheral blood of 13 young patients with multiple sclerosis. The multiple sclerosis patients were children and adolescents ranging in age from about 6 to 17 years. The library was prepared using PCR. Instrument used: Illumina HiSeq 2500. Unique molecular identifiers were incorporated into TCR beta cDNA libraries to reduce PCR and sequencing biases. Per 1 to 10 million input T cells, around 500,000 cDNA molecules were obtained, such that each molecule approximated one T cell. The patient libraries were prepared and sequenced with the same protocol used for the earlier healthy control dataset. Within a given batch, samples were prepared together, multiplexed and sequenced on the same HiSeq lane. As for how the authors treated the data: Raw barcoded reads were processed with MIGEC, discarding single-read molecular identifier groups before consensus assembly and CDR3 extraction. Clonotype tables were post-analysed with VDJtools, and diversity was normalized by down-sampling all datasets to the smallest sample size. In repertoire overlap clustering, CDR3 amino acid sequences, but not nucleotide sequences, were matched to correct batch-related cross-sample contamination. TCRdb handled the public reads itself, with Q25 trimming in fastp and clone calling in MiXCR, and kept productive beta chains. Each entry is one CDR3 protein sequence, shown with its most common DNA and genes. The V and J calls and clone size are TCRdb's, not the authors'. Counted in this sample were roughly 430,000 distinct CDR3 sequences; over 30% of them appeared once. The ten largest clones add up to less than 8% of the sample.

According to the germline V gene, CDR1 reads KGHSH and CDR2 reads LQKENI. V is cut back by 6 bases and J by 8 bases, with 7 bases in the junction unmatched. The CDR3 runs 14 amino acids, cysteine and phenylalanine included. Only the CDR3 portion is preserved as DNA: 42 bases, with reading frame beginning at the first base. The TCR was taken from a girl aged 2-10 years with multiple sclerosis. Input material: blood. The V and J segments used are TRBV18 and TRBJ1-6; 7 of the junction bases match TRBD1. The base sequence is TGTGCCAGCTCGCCGACAGGGAGGGATTCACCCCTCCACTTT. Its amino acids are CASSPTGRDSPLHF.